A selection of T cell receptor beta chains follows, all from one sample in a study of spatial heterogeneity in lung cancer. TCRdb analysed the 5' RACE reads with MiXCR anew, one entry per CDR3 protein. In the table there are about 8,500 distinct CDR3 sequences, 6.5% to 8% of which are singletons. Sample: PBMCs, taken at surgery. Receptors originate from a female donor with early-stage non-small cell lung cancer. The CDR3 runs from the conserved cysteine through the conserved F or W. The D gene is left open where the match is weak. Size is omitted from some rows. Given values are once, few, many or a class for expanded clones.

d_gene: .; v_gene: TRBV5-1; j_gene: TRBJ1-2; abundance: .; CDR3aa: CASSFETVGRYTF; CDR3nt: TGCGCCAGCAGCTTCGAGACGGTAGGACGCTACACCTTC
d_gene: .; v_gene: TRBV20-1; j_gene: TRBJ2-4; abundance: many; CDR3aa: CSASGTGPIQYF; CDR3nt: TGCAGTGCTAGTGGGACGGGGCCAATTCAGTACTTC
d_gene: .; v_gene: TRBV28; j_gene: TRBJ1-4; abundance: large; CDR3aa: CASSDPEKLFF; CDR3nt: TGTGCCAGCAGTGACCCGGAAAAACTGTTTTTT
d_gene: .; v_gene: TRBV19; j_gene: TRBJ2-5; abundance: .; CDR3aa: CASSIGTQGQETQYF; CDR3nt: TGTGCCAGTAGTATAGGGACACAGGGACAAGAGACCCAGTACTTC
d_gene: .; v_gene: TRBV20-1; j_gene: TRBJ2-7; abundance: many; CDR3aa: CSARDRWGASYEQYF; CDR3nt: TGCAGTGCTAGAGACCGCTGGGGAGCGTCCTACGAGCAGTACTTC
d_gene: .; v_gene: TRBV20-1; j_gene: TRBJ2-1; abundance: medium-sized; CDR3aa: CSASNDYNEQFF; CDR3nt: TGCAGTGCTAGTAACGATTACAATGAGCAGTTCTTC
d_gene: TRBD1; v_gene: TRBV2; j_gene: TRBJ2-7; abundance: many; CDR3aa: CASRSHTGTGGHEQYF; CDR3nt: TGTGCCAGCAGGAGTCATACCGGGACAGGGGGCCACGAGCAGTACTTC
d_gene: TRBD2; v_gene: TRBV30; j_gene: TRBJ2-7; abundance: many; CDR3aa: CAWSRGLAGAQEQYF; CDR3nt: TGTGCCTGGAGCCGCGGACTAGCGGGAGCTCAAGAGCAGTACTTC
d_gene: .; v_gene: TRBV30; j_gene: TRBJ2-7; abundance: .; CDR3aa: CACQDGTYEQYF; CDR3nt: TGTGCCTGCCAGGACGGCACTTACGAGCAGTACTTC
d_gene: TRBD2; v_gene: TRBV29-1; j_gene: TRBJ2-2; abundance: medium-sized; CDR3aa: CSVQRGGTGELFF; CDR3nt: TGCAGCGTCCAGCGGGGGGGCACCGGGGAGCTGTTTTTT
d_gene: .; v_gene: TRBV5-1; j_gene: TRBJ2-1; abundance: once; CDR3aa: CASSLGDGTPYNEQFF; CDR3nt: TGCGCCAGCAGCTTGGGCGACGGGACACCATACAATGAGCAGTTCTTC
d_gene: .; v_gene: TRBV29-1; j_gene: TRBJ1-2; abundance: .; CDR3aa: CSVEKERGYTF; CDR3nt: TGCAGCGTTGAAAAGGAAAGGGGCTACACCTTC
d_gene: TRBD1; v_gene: TRBV7-9; j_gene: TRBJ1-5; abundance: .; CDR3aa: CASSLTGTEQPQHF; CDR3nt: TGTGCCAGCAGCTTGACAGGGACGGAACAGCCCCAGCATTTT
d_gene: .; v_gene: TRBV23-1; j_gene: TRBJ1-4; abundance: many; CDR3aa: CASSQSMPAIVEKLFF; CDR3nt: TGCGCCAGCAGTCAATCGATGCCAGCTATTGTAGAAAAACTGTTTTTT
d_gene: .; v_gene: TRBV2; j_gene: TRBJ1-1; abundance: few; CDR3aa: CASRYRERTEAFF; CDR3nt: TGTGCCAGCAGGTACAGGGAGAGGACTGAAGCTTTCTTT
d_gene: .; v_gene: TRBV3-1; j_gene: TRBJ2-3; abundance: few; CDR3aa: CASSYGQNTDTQYF; CDR3nt: TGTGCCAGCAGCTACGGACAGAACACAGATACGCAGTATTTT
d_gene: TRBD1; v_gene: TRBV6-2/TRBV6-3; j_gene: TRBJ1-2; abundance: many; CDR3aa: CAALDRANYGYTF; CDR3nt: TGTGCCGCTTTGGACAGGGCGAACTATGGCTACACCTTC